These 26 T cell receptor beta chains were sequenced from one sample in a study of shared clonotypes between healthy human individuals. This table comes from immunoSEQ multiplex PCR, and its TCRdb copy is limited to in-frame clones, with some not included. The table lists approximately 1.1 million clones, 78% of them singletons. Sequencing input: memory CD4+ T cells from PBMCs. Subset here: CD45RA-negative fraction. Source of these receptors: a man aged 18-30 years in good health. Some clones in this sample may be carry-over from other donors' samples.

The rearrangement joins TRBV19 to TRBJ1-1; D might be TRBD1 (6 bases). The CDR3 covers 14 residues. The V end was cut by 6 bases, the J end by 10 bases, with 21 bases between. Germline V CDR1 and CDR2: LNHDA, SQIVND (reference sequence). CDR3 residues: CASSQIGGAGSAFF. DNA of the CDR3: TGTGCCAGTAGCCAAATAGGGGGGGCAGGATCAGCTTTCTTT. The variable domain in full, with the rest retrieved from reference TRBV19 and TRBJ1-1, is DGGITQSPKYLFRKEGQNVTLSCEQNLNHDAMYWYRQDPGQGLRLIYYSQIVNDFQKGDIAEGYSVSREKKESFPLTVTSAQKNPTAFYLCASSQIGGAGSAFFGQGTRLTVV.

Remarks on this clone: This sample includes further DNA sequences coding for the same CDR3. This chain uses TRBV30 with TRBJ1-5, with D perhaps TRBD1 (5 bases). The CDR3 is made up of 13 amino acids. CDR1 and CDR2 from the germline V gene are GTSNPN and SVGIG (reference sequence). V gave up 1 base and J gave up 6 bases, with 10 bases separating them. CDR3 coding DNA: TGTGCCTGGAGTGATAGGGGTGGTCAGCCCCAGCATTTT. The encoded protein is CAWSDRGGQPQHF.

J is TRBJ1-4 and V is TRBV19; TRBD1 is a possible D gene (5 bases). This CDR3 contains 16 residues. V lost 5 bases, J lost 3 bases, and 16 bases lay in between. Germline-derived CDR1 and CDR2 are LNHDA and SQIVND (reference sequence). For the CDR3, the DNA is TGTGCCAGTAGTCAATGGAAGGGGAGCCCTAATGAAAAACTGTTTTTT. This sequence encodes CASSQWKGSPNEKLFF.

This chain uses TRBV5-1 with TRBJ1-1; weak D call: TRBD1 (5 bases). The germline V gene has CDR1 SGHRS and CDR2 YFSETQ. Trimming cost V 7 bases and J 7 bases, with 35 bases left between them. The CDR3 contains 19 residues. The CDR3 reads CASQTAGGTPIDNPGEAFF. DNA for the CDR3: TGCGCCAGCCAGACCGCCGGGGGGACGCCCATCGATAATCCGGGTGAAGCTTTCTTT.

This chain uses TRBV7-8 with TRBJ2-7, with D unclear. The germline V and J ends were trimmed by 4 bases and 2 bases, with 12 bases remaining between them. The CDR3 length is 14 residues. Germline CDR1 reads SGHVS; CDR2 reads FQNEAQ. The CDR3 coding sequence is TGTGCCAGCAGCTACCGTGAGACGGCCTACGAGCAGTACTTC. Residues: CASSYRETAYEQYF. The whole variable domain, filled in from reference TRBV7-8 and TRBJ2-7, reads GAGVSQSPRYKVAKRGQDVALRCDPISGHVSLFWYQQALGQGPEFLTYFQNEAQLDKSGLPSDRFFAERPEGSVSTLKIQRTQQEDSAVYLCASSYRETAYEQYFGPGTRLTVT.

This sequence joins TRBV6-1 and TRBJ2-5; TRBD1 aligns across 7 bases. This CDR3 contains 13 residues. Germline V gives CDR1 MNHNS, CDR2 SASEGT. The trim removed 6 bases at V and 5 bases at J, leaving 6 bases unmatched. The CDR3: CASRGDRVETQYF. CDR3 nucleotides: TGTGCCAGCAGGGGAGACAGGGTCGAGACCCAGTACTTC.

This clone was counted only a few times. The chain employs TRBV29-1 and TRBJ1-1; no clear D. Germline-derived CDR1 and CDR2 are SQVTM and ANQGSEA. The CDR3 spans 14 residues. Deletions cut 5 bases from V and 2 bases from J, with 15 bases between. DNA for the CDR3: TGCAGCGTTACACTCCTCCACAGAAACACTGAAGCTTTCTTT. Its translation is CSVTLLHRNTEAFF.

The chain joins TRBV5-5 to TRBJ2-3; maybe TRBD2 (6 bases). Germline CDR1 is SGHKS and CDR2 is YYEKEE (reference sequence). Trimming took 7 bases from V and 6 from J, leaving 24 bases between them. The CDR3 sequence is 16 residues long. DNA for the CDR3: TGTGCCAGCCATATGAAGGACTACCGACTTCGGGATACGCAGTATTTT. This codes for CASHMKDYRLRDTQYF.

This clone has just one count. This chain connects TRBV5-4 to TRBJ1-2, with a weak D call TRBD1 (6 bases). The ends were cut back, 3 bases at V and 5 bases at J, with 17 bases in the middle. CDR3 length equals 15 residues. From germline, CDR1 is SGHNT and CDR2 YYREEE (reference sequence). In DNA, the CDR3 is TGTGCCAGCAGCTCCATACAGGGAGTTGCTTATGGCTACACCTTC. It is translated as CASSSIQGVAYGYTF.

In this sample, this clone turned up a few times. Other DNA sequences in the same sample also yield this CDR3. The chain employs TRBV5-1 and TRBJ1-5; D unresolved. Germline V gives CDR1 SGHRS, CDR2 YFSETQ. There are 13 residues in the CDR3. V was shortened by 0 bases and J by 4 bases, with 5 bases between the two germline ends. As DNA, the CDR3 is TGCGCCAGCAGCTTGGGGGATAATCAGCCCCAGCATTTT. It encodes CASSLGDNQPQHF.

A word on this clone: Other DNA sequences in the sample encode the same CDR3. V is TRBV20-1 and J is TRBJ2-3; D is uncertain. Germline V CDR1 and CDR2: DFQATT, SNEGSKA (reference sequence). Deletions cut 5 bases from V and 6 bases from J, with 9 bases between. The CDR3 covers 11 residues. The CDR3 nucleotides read TGCAGTGCTGGGTCCGGGGATACGCAGTATTTT. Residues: CSAGSGDTQYF.

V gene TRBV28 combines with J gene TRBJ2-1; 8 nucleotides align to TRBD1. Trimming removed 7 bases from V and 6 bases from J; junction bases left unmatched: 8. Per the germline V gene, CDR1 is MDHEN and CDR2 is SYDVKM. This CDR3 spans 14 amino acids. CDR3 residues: CASKGQVGTNEQFF. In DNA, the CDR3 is TGTGCCAGCAAGGGACAGGTGGGTACCAATGAGCAGTTCTTC.

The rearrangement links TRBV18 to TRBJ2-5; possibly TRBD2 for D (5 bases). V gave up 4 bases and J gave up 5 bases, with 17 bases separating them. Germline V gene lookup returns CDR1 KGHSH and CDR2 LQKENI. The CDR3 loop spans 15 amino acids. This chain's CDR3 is CASSRERAGQETQYF. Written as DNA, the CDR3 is TGTGCCAGCTCACGGGAACGCGCGGGTCAGGAGACCCAGTACTTC.

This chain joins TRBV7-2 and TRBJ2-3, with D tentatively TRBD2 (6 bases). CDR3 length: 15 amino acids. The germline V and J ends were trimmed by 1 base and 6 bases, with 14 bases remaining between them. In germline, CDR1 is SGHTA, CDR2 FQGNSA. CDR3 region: CASSLVGQGGDTQYF. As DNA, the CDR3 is TGTGCCAGCAGCTTAGTTGGCCAGGGAGGCGATACGCAGTATTTT.

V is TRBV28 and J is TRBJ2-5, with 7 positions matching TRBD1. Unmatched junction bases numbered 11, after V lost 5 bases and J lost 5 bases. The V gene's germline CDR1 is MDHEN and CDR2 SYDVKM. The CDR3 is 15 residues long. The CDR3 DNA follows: TGTGCCAGCAGTCCCCGACAGGGATGGTCGGAGACCCAGTACTTC. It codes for CASSPRQGWSETQYF.

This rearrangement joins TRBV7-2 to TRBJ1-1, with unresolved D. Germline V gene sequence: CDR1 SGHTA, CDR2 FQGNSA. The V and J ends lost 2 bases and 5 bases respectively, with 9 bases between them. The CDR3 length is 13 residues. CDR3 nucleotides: TGTGCCAGCAGCTTATCTCGGGAGACTGAAGCTTTCTTT. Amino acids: CASSLSRETEAFF. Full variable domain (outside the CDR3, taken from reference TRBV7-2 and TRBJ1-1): GAGVSQSPSNKVTEKGKDVELRCDPISGHTALYWYRQSLGQGLEFLIYFQGNSAPDKSGLPSDRFSAERTGGSVSTLTIQRTQQEDSAVYLCASSLSRETEAFFGQGTRLTVV.

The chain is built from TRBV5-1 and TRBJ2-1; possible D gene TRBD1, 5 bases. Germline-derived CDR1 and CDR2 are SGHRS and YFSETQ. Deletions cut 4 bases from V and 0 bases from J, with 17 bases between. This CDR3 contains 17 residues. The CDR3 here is CASSRWGLGSSYNEQFF. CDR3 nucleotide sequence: TGCGCCAGCAGCCGATGGGGCTTAGGAAGCTCCTACAATGAGCAGTTCTTC.

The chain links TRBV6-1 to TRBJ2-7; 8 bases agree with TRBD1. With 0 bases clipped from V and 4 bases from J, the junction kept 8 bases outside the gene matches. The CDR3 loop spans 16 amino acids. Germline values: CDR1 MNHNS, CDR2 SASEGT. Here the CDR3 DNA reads TGTGCCAGCAGTGAAGCGCTGGGGCAGGGGGCTTACGAGCAGTACTTC. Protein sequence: CASSEALGQGAYEQYF.

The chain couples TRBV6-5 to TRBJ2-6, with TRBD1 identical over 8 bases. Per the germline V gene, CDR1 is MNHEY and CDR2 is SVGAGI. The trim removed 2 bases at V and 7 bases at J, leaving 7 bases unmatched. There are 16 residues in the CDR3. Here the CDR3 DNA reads TGTGCCAGCAGTTACGTGCAGGGGGCGGGAGCCAACGTCCTGACTTTC. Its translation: CASSYVQGAGANVLTF.

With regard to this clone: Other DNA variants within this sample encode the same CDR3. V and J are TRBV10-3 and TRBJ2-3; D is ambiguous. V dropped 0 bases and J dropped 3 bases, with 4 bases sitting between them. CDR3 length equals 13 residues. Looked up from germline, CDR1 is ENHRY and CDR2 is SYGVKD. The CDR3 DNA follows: TGTGCCATCAGTGAGTCCGGAACAGATACGCAGTATTTT. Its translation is CAISESGTDTQYF.

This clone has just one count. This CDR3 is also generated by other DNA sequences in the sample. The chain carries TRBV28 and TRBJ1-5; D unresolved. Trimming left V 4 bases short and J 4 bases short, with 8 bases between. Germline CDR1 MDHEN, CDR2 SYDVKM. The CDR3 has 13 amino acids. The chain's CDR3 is CASSWGSNQPQHF. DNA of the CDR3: TGTGCCAGCAGTTGGGGTTCGAATCAGCCCCAGCATTTT.

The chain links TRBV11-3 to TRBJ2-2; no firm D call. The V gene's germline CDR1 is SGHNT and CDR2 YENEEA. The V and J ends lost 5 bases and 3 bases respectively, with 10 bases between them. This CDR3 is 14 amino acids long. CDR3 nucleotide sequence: TGTGCCAGCAGCCAATCTAGGTACACCGGGGAGCTGTTTTTT. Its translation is CASSQSRYTGELFF.

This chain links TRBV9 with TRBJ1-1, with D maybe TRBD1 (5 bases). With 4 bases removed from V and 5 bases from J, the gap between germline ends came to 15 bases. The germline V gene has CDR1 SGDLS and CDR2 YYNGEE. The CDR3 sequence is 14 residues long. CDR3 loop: CASSPRGDGTEAFF. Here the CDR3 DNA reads TGTGCCAGCAGCCCCCGGGGGGACGGTACTGAAGCTTTCTTT.

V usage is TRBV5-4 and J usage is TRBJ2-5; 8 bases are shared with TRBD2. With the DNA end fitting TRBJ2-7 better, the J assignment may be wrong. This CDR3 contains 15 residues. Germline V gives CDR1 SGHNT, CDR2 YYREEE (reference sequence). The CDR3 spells CASSYSGTFSYEQYF. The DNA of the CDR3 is TGTGCCAGCAGCTATAGCGGGACCTTCTCCTACGAGCAGTACTTC.

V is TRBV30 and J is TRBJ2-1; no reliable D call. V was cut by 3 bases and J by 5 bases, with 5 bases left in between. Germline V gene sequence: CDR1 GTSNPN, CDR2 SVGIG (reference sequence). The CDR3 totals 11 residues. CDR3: CAWSLNNEQFF. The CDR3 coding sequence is TGTGCCTGGAGCCTGAACAATGAGCAGTTCTTC.

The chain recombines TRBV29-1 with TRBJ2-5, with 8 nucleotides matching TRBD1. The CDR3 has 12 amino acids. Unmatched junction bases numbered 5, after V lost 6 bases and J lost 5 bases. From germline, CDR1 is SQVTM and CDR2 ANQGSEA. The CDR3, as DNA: TGCAGCGTAGAGGGACAGGCGGAGACCCAGTACTTC. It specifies CSVEGQAETQYF.